This is a list of T cell receptor beta chains from one sample in a study of OX40 agonist ivuxolimab in advanced cancers. Repertoires were generated with immunoSEQ multiplex PCR, while TCRdb's copy carries only in-frame clones and drops some. In the table there are over 50,000 clones, about 89% of which are singletons. This material consisted of CD4+ or CD8+ T cells sorted from blood, taken in a trial of the OX40 agonist ivuxolimab. The receptors here all came from an adult with an advanced solid tumor such as melanoma, head and neck, liver or kidney cancer. CDR3s include the opening cysteine and the closing phenylalanine or tryptophan. D genes are given only for firm matches. The size field is filled for only some rows; it gives once, few, many or a size class.

. . TRBJ1-5 TRBV19 TGTGCCAGTAGTATAGGGACGGTGAGGGGGAGGCAGCCCCAGCATTTT CASSIGTVRGRQPQHF
. TRBD2 TRBJ2-1 TRBV7-8 TGTGCCAGCAACTCTGCGGGGGGTAACTACAATGAGCAGTTCTTC CASNSAGGNYNEQFF
. . TRBJ2-1 TRBV7-9 TGTGCCAGCAGCTTATCCGACGGATTCTACAATGAGCAGTTCTTC CASSLSDGFYNEQFF
. . TRBJ1-3 TRBV27 TGTGCCAGCAGTTTATTTGCTGGAAACACCATATATTTT CASSLFAGNTIYF
. . TRBJ2-3 TRBV5-8 TGTGCCAGCAGCTTGCCCCCACAGGGTCTCACAGATACGCAGTATTTT CASSLPPQGLTDTQYF
. . TRBJ2-2 TRBV7-6 TGTGCCAGCAGGGGGACGAACACCGGGGAGCTGTTTTTT CASRGTNTGELFF
. . TRBJ2-3 TRBV11-2 TGTGCCAGCAGCTTCGGCACAGATACGCAGTATTTT CASSFGTDTQYF
. . TRBJ1-4 TRBV6-5 TGTGCCAGCAGTTTTCGGATGGAGGGCGGTAATGAAAAACTGTTTTTT CASSFRMEGGNEKLFF
. TRBD2 TRBJ2-5 TRBV9 TGTGCCAGCAGCGTAGGGACTAGCGGAGAGACCCAGTACTTC CASSVGTSGETQYF
. . TRBJ2-5 TRBV11-2 TGTGCCAGCAGCTTAGCTGAACGTCAAGAGACCCAGTACTTC CASSLAERQETQYF
once TRBD2 TRBJ2-4 TRBV11-2 TGTGCCAGCAGCCCCCCGACTAGCGGGGGGGAAAACATTCAGTACTTC CASSPPTSGGENIQYF
. . TRBJ2-3 TRBV19 TGTGCCAGTAAAGCGGGACAAACTAGCACAGATACGCAGTATTTT CASKAGQTSTDTQYF
. TRBD2 TRBJ2-7 TRBV7-3 TGTGCCAGCAGCCCCGACAATATAGGGGAGGGAGGCGAGCAGTACTTC CASSPDNIGEGGEQYF
. . TRBJ1-3 TRBV6-1 TGTGCCAGCAAGGCTACCGCCTCTGGAAACACCATATATTTT CASKATASGNTIYF
. TRBD1 TRBJ1-6 TRBV6-6 TGTGCCAGTAGAAACAGGGGGAATTCACCCCTCCACTTT CASRNRGNSPLHF
. TRBD1 TRBJ2-7 TRBV11-2 TGTGCCAGCAGCTTAGTGGGACAGGGCGACGAGCAGTACTTC CASSLVGQGDEQYF
. . TRBJ2-7 TRBV9 TGTGCCAGCAGCGTAGGTCCCCCGGGCTACGAGCAGTACTTC CASSVGPPGYEQYF
once TRBD1 TRBJ2-1 TRBV27 TGTGCCAGCAGAGAGAACAGGGGGAGCGCCTACAATGAGCAGTTCTTC CASRENRGSAYNEQFF
. . TRBJ2-5 TRBV5-6 TGTGCCAGCAGCTTGGGGACGCAAGAGACCCAGTACTTC CASSLGTQETQYF
. . TRBJ1-4 TRBV7-9 TGTGCCAGCAGCGTACAGGAACGGAATGAAAAACTGTTTTTT CASSVQERNEKLFF